These 24 T cell receptor beta chains share one sample of origin, sequenced in a study of OX40 agonist ivuxolimab in advanced cancers. The library was generated by the immunoSEQ multiplex PCR assay. Not all clones reach the TCRdb copy of this immuneACCESS table, which keeps in-frame sequences only. Checked studies attribute under half of the gap to unresolved V genes and leave the rest unexplained. Across this sample there are some 65,000 clones, with about nine tenths seen only once. The ten top clones hold approximately 0.39% of the sample. Sequencing used CD4+ or CD8+ T cells sorted from blood, obtained in a trial of the OX40 agonist ivuxolimab. The source is an adult with an advanced solid tumor such as melanoma, head and neck, liver or kidney cancer.

V is TRBV2 and J is TRBJ1-5; D is possibly TRBD1 (5 bases). Trimming cost V 3 bases and J 4 bases, with 10 bases left between them. The germline gives CDR1 SNHLY, CDR2 FYNNEI. This CDR3 comprises 14 residues. The CDR3 bases are TGTGCCAGCAGTGATGACAGAGCAAATCAGCCCCAGCATTTT. Protein: CASSDDRANQPQHF.

This chain links TRBV10-3 with TRBJ1-1; TRBD1 agrees at 9 bases. Per germline, CDR1 ENHRY and CDR2 SYGVKD. Trimming at V came to 6 bases and at J to 1 base, leaving 9 bases not matched to a gene. The CDR3 has 16 amino acids. The CDR3 sequence is CAIRPVTGQGNTEAFF. CDR3 nucleotide sequence: TGTGCCATCAGACCGGTAACGGGACAGGGGAACACTGAAGCTTTCTTT.

This sequence joins TRBV7-9 and TRBJ1-2, with D unresolved. V lost 6 bases, J lost 7 bases, and 12 bases lay in between. The V gene's germline CDR1 is SEHNR and CDR2 FQNEAQ (reference sequence). The CDR3 extends over 12 amino acids. The CDR3 loop reads CASSRGLSGYTF. DNA of the CDR3: TGTGCCAGCAGTCGGGGTCTTAGTGGCTACACCTTC.

The chain's CDR3 is CASSALRVTEAFF. The CDR3 DNA is TGTGCCAGTAGCGCGCTGAGGGTCACTGAAGCTTTCTTT. This rearrangement joins TRBV19 to TRBJ1-1; D is unclear. CDR1 LNHDA and CDR2 SQIVND come from the germline V gene (reference sequence). V was pared by 6 bases and J by 4 bases, with 12 bases between. The CDR3 totals 13 residues.

The chain joins TRBV6-6 to TRBJ2-4, with D maybe TRBD2 (5 bases). The CDR3 extends over 13 amino acids. Germline CDR1 MNHNY, CDR2 SVGAGI (reference sequence). V lost 4 bases and J lost 7, with 11 bases in between. The CDR3: CASSSGPGNIQYF. The CDR3, as DNA: TGTGCCAGCAGTTCCGGACCGGGGAACATTCAGTACTTC.

The chain carries TRBV5-1 and TRBJ2-5; 11 bases line up with TRBD2. Looked up from germline, CDR1 is SGHRS and CDR2 is YFSETQ. This CDR3 has 14 amino acids. The V segment lost 5 bases and the J segment 5 bases; nucleotides outside the gene matches: 5. The CDR3 loop is CASRLAGEEETQYF. The CDR3 DNA reads as TGCGCCAGCAGACTAGCGGGGGAGGAGGAGACCCAGTACTTC.

The chain links TRBV7-2 to TRBJ2-7, with D unclear. The CDR3 covers 13 residues. The germline V gene has CDR1 SGHTA and CDR2 FQGNSA. V shed 4 bases and J shed 3 bases, with 10 bases lying between them. The DNA of the CDR3 is TGTGCCAGCAGCTCCGACGGATTCTACGAGCAGTACTTC. Protein sequence: CASSSDGFYEQYF.

This clone was observed a single time. The chain has TRBV12-5 and TRBJ2-7, with 8 bases identical to TRBD1. This CDR3 is 15 amino acids long. The ends lost 0 bases at V and 6 bases at J; junction bases unmatched: 7. Per the germline V gene, CDR1 is LGHNT and CDR2 is FRNRAP. This chain's CDR3 is CASGLVSRGPGEQYF. Written as DNA, the CDR3 is TGTGCTAGTGGTTTGGTAAGCAGGGGGCCGGGCGAGCAGTACTTC.

This sequence joins TRBV5-1 and TRBJ1-3, with TRBD1 identical over 7 bases. The CDR3 contains 15 residues. J lost 0 bases, V lost 1 base, and 1 base had no gene match. Germline V CDR1 and CDR2: SGHRS, YFSETQ. CDR3 sequence reads: CASSLSGGSGNTIYF. DNA of the CDR3: TGCGCCAGCAGCTTGTCAGGGGGCTCTGGAAACACCATATATTTT.

The chain is built from TRBV10-2 and TRBJ1-2; 7 bases are shared with TRBD1. Trimming at V came to 5 bases and at J to 4 bases, leaving 7 bases not matched to a gene. CDR1 and CDR2 (germline): WSHSY, SAAADI. This CDR3 is built from 14 residues. The CDR3 DNA follows: TGCGCCAGCAGTAGCGACAGGGCTCTCTATGGCTACACCTTC. Translation: CASSSDRALYGYTF.

CDR3 residues: CASSGRDSKNTEAFF. The CDR3 DNA is TGCGCCAGCAGTGGACGGGACAGCAAGAACACTGAAGCTTTCTTT. The rearrangement links TRBV10-2 to TRBJ1-1, with 7 bases that match TRBD1. This CDR3 spans 15 amino acids. V lost 4 bases and J lost 1; bases outside the gene matches: 6. Looked up from germline, CDR1 is WSHSY and CDR2 is SAAADI.

V usage is TRBV5-6 and J usage is TRBJ1-1; D is unresolved. Trimming pared 4 bases from V and 0 bases from J, leaving 10 bases between. The V gene's germline CDR1 is SGHDT and CDR2 YYEEEE. This CDR3 contains 14 residues. The CDR3, as DNA: TGTGCCAGCAGCCAACCGATAATGAACACTGAAGCTTTCTTT. Its translation: CASSQPIMNTEAFF.

The chain couples TRBV4-3 to TRBJ1-4, with a weak D call TRBD1 (5 bases). The CDR3 sequence is 13 residues long. Per germline, CDR1 LGHNA and CDR2 YSLEER. Trimming pared 5 bases from V and 8 bases from J, leaving 12 bases between. For the CDR3, the DNA is TGCGCCAGCAGCGGTGGGGGGTGGGAAAAACTGTTTTTT. It translates to CASSGGGWEKLFF.

The chain recombines TRBV11-2 with TRBJ2-5, with 11 bases aligning to TRBD2. The V segment lost 1 base and the J segment 4 bases; nucleotides outside the gene matches: 8. The length of the CDR3 is 17 residues. Germline V gives CDR1 SGHAT, CDR2 FQNNGV. In DNA form, the CDR3 reads TGTGCCAGCAGCTTAGGCCCGACTAGCGGGGTAGGAGAGACCCAGTACTTC. Its protein is CASSLGPTSGVGETQYF.

The genes are TRBV7-2 and TRBJ2-7, with 9 bases that match TRBD1. In germline, CDR1 is SGHTA, CDR2 FQGNSA. The CDR3 runs 17 residues. V was clipped by 1 base and J by 1 base; unmatched bases: 8. This chain's CDR3 is CASSLDLGTGHSYEQYF. The CDR3 nucleotides read TGTGCCAGCAGCTTAGATCTCGGGACAGGGCATTCCTACGAGCAGTACTTC.

The CDR3 coding sequence is TGTGCCAGCTCACCCGCCGGGGCAGGCTCCTACGAGCAGTACTTC. This gives the protein CASSPAGAGSYEQYF. The chain has TRBV18 and TRBJ2-7; perhaps D is TRBD1 or TRBD2 (5 bases each). The germline V gene encodes CDR1 KGHSH and CDR2 LQKENI. The length of the CDR3 is 15 residues. V lost 3 bases and J 0 bases, leaving 12 bases between the germline ends.

On this clone: Other DNA sequences of this sample code for an identical CDR3. This chain uses TRBV10-3 with TRBJ2-2; D is possibly TRBD2 (5 bases). The V end was cut by 0 bases, the J end by 0 bases, with 8 bases between. Germline-derived CDR1 and CDR2 are ENHRY and SYGVKD. The length of the CDR3 is 16 residues. CDR3 bases: TGTGCCATCAGTGAGTCTCGGGGAACGAACACCGGGGAGCTGTTTTTT. Amino acids: CAISESRGTNTGELFF.

V is TRBV18 and J is TRBJ1-5, with 7 positions matching TRBD1. The germline V gene has CDR1 KGHSH and CDR2 LQKENI. Trimming removed 6 bases from V and 0 bases from J; junction bases left unmatched: 5. CDR3 length: 15 amino acids. The CDR3 region is CASSPDRSSNQPQHF. CDR3 coding DNA: TGTGCCAGCTCTCCGGACAGGAGTAGCAATCAGCCCCAGCATTTT.

This rearrangement joins TRBV19 to TRBJ1-2, with a possible D match to TRBD1 (5 bases). The CDR3 sequence is 14 residues long. Germline CDR1 LNHDA, CDR2 SQIVND (reference sequence). V was cut by 0 bases and J by 6 bases, with 11 bases left in between. The CDR3 loop is CASSIDEGTNGYTF. DNA for the CDR3: TGTGCCAGTAGTATAGATGAAGGGACGAATGGCTACACCTTC.

The chain couples TRBV18 to TRBJ1-1; 8 bases line up with TRBD1. This CDR3 is 15 amino acids long. Germline V CDR1 and CDR2: KGHSH, LQKENI. The V gene end was trimmed by 3 bases and the J gene end by 1 base; junction bases not matched to a gene: 4. The CDR3 coding sequence is TGTGCCAGCTCACCCTTGGACAGGGAGAACACTGAAGCTTTCTTT. Amino acids: CASSPLDRENTEAFF.

This clone was recorded once. This chain uses TRBV5-1 with TRBJ1-4; TRBD1 is a possible D gene (5 bases). Looked up from germline, CDR1 is SGHRS and CDR2 is YFSETQ. The length of the CDR3 is 15 residues. The ends were cut back, 0 bases at V and 7 bases at J, with 13 bases in the middle. The CDR3 here is CASSLADRGGEKLFF. The CDR3 nucleotides read TGCGCCAGCAGCTTGGCGGATAGGGGCGGTGAAAAACTGTTTTTT.

The rearrangement uses TRBV4-2 and TRBJ2-7, with 9 nucleotides matching TRBD2. CDR3 length equals 15 residues. CDR1 and CDR2 (germline): LGHNA, YNFKEQ. Germline trimming cut 0 bases from V and 4 bases from J; bases unmatched to any gene: 4. Here the CDR3 reads CASSQDPSGEYEQYF. The CDR3 bases are TGTGCCAGCAGCCAAGATCCTAGCGGGGAGTACGAGCAGTACTTC.

The gene calls are TRBV5-4 and TRBJ2-1; D is perhaps TRBD1 (6 bases). CDR3 size: 16 residues. Trimming took 1 base from V and 7 from J, leaving 18 bases between them. The germline V gene has CDR1 SGHNT and CDR2 YYREEE (reference sequence). The CDR3 nucleotides read TGTGCCAGCAGCTTGTCGTGGTCAGCCCAGGGGAATGAGCAGTTCTTC. It is translated as CASSLSWSAQGNEQFF. The whole variable domain, remainder taken from reference TRBV5-4 and TRBJ2-1, is ETGVTQSPTHLIKTRGQQVTLRCSSQSGHNTVSWYQQALGQGPQFIFQYYREEENGRGNFPPRFSGLQFPNYSSELNVNALELDDSALYLCASSLSWSAQGNEQFFGPGTRLTVL.

This sequence joins TRBV2 and TRBJ2-5; D gene ambiguous. Germline V lookup: CDR1 SNHLY, CDR2 FYNNEI. The CDR3 extends over 14 amino acids. Trimming shortened V by 1 base and J by 4 bases, and 10 bases separated the two germline ends. CDR3 amino acids: CASSEVLRRETQYF. Here the CDR3 DNA reads TGTGCCAGCAGTGAAGTCCTACGCAGAGAGACCCAGTACTTC.